This is a list of T cell receptor beta chains from one sample in a study of blood T cell repertoires in COVID-19. Repertoires were generated with immunoSEQ multiplex PCR, while TCRdb's copy carries only in-frame clones and drops some. The sample contains some 100,000 clones, around four fifths of which appear only once. The sample was peripheral blood. The receptors originated from a man aged 65 to 85 with active or convalescent COVID-19. Both conserved end residues are part of each CDR3. Fields, in order: V gene, clone size, D gene, J gene, CDR3 protein, CDR3 DNA. The D gene is left open where the match is weak. The size entry is marked missing in some rows and otherwise reads once, few, many or a size class.

>TRBV2|.|TRBD1|TRBJ1-5
CASSDRQGFSNQPQHF
TGTGCCAGCAGTGATAGACAGGGTTTCAGCAATCAGCCCCAGCATTTT
>TRBV5-1|few|TRBD1|TRBJ2-7
CASSWQGASYEQYF
TGCGCCAGCAGCTGGCAGGGGGCGTCCTACGAGCAGTACTTC
>TRBV3-1/TRBV3-2|.|TRBD1|TRBJ1-5
CASSQGSGTGYQPQHF
TGTGCCAGCAGCCAAGGATCCGGGACAGGGTATCAGCCCCAGCATTTT
>TRBV6-4|once|TRBD1|TRBJ2-2
CASRADRVTGELFF
TGTGCCAGCAGGGCGGACAGGGTAACCGGGGAGCTGTTTTTT
>TRBV9|.|.|TRBJ2-5
CASSFSGLGPETQYF
TGTGCCAGCAGTTTCTCAGGGCTTGGCCCGGAGACCCAGTACTTC
>TRBV2|.|.|TRBJ2-4
CASSRQEVAKNIQYF
TGTGCCAGCAGTAGACAGGAGGTAGCCAAAAACATTCAGTACTTC
>TRBV5-4|few|TRBD1|TRBJ2-7
CASSLARATGGEQYF
TGTGCCAGCAGCTTGGCACGGGCCACAGGGGGCGAGCAGTACTTC
>TRBV7-9|.|.|TRBJ2-2
CASSSVGLGNTGELFF
TGTGCCAGCAGCTCGGTCGGACTTGGGAACACCGGGGAGCTGTTTTTT
>TRBV15|.|TRBD1|TRBJ2-7
CATSPKSGTGIHEQYF
TGTGCCACCAGCCCAAAGTCAGGGACAGGGATCCACGAGCAGTACTTC
>TRBV6-2/TRBV6-3|once|TRBD1|TRBJ1-2
CASSSHRTGGGYTF
TGTGCCAGCAGTAGTCACCGGACAGGTGGGGGCTACACCTTC
>TRBV11-2|.|TRBD2|TRBJ2-1
CASSSGLAGGNTNEQFF
TGTGCCAGCAGCTCGGGACTAGCGGGAGGAAATACGAATGAGCAGTTCTTC
>TRBV19|.|.|TRBJ1-2
CATRQAGWYGYTF
TGTGCCACCCGACAGGCTGGATGGTATGGCTACACCTTC
>TRBV7-2|.|.|TRBJ2-7
CASSLLNAGMREQYF
TGTGCCAGCAGCTTACTTAACGCGGGAATGCGTGAGCAGTACTTC
>TRBV11-1|.|TRBD1|TRBJ1-6
CASSLNRDRNSPLHF
TGTGCCAGCAGCTTGAACCGGGACAGAAATTCACCCCTCCACTTT
>TRBV5-1|.|TRBD1|TRBJ2-6
CASSSTGLSGANVLTF
TGCGCCAGCAGCTCGACAGGGCTCTCTGGGGCCAACGTCCTGACTTTC
>TRBV5-1|.|TRBD1|TRBJ1-1
CASSLGDRGTEAFF
TGCGCCAGCAGCTTGGGGGACAGGGGCACTGAAGCTTTCTTT
>TRBV5-8|.|.|TRBJ2-7
CASSWRDSPYEQYF
TGTGCCAGCAGCTGGAGGGACAGTCCCTACGAGCAGTACTTC
>TRBV24-1|.|.|TRBJ1-1
CATSDPRGGDTEAFF
TGTGCCACCAGTGACCCTCGGGGGGGGGACACTGAAGCTTTCTTT
>TRBV5-1|.|.|TRBJ1-1
CASSVGAAVMNTEAFF
TGCGCCAGCAGCGTGGGGGCAGCTGTTATGAACACTGAAGCTTTCTTT
>TRBV6-5|.|.|TRBJ1-2
CASTPYGTSQSDYTF
TGTGCCAGCACCCCTTATGGGACATCCCAAAGCGACTACACCTTC
>TRBV29-1|few|.|TRBJ2-1
CSVSSYNEQFF
TGCAGCGTTTCATCCTACAATGAGCAGTTCTTC
>TRBV15|.|TRBD1|TRBJ2-7
CATSRERLLGQAGYEQYF
TGTGCCACCAGCAGAGAGAGACTCTTGGGACAGGCCGGGTACGAGCAGTACTTC
>TRBV4-1|.|.|TRBJ2-7
CASSQIANVREQYF
TGCGCCAGCAGCCAGATAGCCAACGTGAGGGAGCAGTACTTC
>TRBV12-3/TRBV12-4|.|.|TRBJ2-3
CASSGAGSNTQYF
TGTGCCAGCAGTGGGGCAGGGTCCAATACGCAGTATTTT
>TRBV20-1|.|.|TRBJ2-3
CSASETSPTDTQYF
TGCAGTGCTAGTGAGACTAGTCCGACAGATACGCAGTATTTT
>TRBV3-1/TRBV3-2|.|.|TRBJ1-1
CASSVQNTEAFF
TGTGCCAGCAGCGTCCAGAACACTGAAGCTTTCTTT
>TRBV4-1|.|TRBD1|TRBJ1-3
CASRSTGGRNTIYF
TGCGCCAGCAGAAGTACAGGGGGGCGGAACACCATATATTTT
>TRBV9|.|TRBD2|TRBJ2-5
CASSLGLAGGGETQYF
TGTGCCAGCAGCCTGGGACTAGCGGGAGGGGGAGAGACCCAGTACTTC
>TRBV5-8|.|TRBD1|TRBJ1-5
CASSHYQQGGNQPQHF
TGTGCCAGCAGCCACTATCAACAGGGGGGCAATCAGCCCCAGCATTTT
>TRBV10-2|.|.|TRBJ1-1
CASSSWRTEAFF
TGCGCCAGCAGTTCGTGGAGGACTGAAGCTTTCTTT
>TRBV19|.|TRBD2|TRBJ2-1
CASSIGLAASGEQFF
TGTGCCAGTAGTATAGGACTAGCGGCCTCAGGGGAGCAGTTCTTC
>TRBV27|once|.|TRBJ1-2
CASSVGRQQLYTF
TGTGCCAGCAGTGTGGGTCGACAGCAACTCTACACCTTC
>TRBV10-3|.|.|TRBJ1-1
CAISAGGVNTEAFF
TGTGCCATCAGTGCCGGGGGGGTAAACACTGAAGCTTTCTTT
>TRBV6-2/TRBV6-3|few|TRBD1|TRBJ1-1
CASSDPRGTSEAFF
TGTGCCAGCAGTGACCCCAGGGGGACGTCTGAAGCTTTCTTT
>TRBV7-6|.|TRBD1|TRBJ2-5
CASSLLSDRGETQYF
TGTGCCAGCAGCTTATTATCGGACAGGGGGGAGACCCAGTACTTC
>TRBV9|.|TRBD2|TRBJ2-1
CASSPQGLAGYNEQFF
TGTGCCAGCAGCCCCCAGGGACTAGCGGGCTACAATGAGCAGTTCTTC
>TRBV14|.|TRBD2|TRBJ2-5
CASSQASGLAGGRPYF
TGTGCCAGCAGCCAAGCTTCCGGGCTAGCGGGGGGCCGTCCGTACTTC
>TRBV5-4|.|.|TRBJ1-2
CASSLSRGLSNYGYTF
TGTGCCAGCAGCTTGTCCAGGGGACTATCCAACTATGGCTACACCTTC
>TRBV6-5|.|TRBD1|TRBJ1-1
CASSRAWDRVTEAFF
TGTGCCAGCAGTCGAGCCTGGGACAGGGTAACTGAAGCTTTCTTT
>TRBV28|.|.|TRBJ1-1
CASSYFGTGTDEAFF
TGTGCCAGCAGTTACTTCGGGACTGGGACGGATGAAGCTTTCTTT
>TRBV20-1|.|.|TRBJ1-1
CSASGTEAFF
TGCAGTGCTTCAGGCACTGAAGCTTTCTTT
>TRBV5-8|once|TRBD2|TRBJ2-3
CASSLVLAGTNTDTQYF
TGTGCCAGCAGCTTGGTGCTAGCGGGAACAAACACAGATACGCAGTATTTT
>TRBV7-2|.|TRBD1|TRBJ1-2
CASEGAGIRGYGYTF
TGTGCCAGCGAGGGGGCGGGAATTCGGGGGTATGGCTACACCTTC
>TRBV3-1/TRBV3-2|once|.|TRBJ1-6
CASSQGSRNNSPLHF
TGTGCCAGCAGCCAAGGGAGTAGGAATAATTCACCCCTCCACTTT
>TRBV5-1|.|TRBD2|TRBJ2-5
CASSFLGEGRETQYF
TGCGCCAGCAGCTTCCTCGGGGAGGGCAGGGAGACCCAGTACTTC
>TRBV6-4|.|TRBD2|TRBJ2-1
CASSEGASGNDEQFF
TGTGCCAGCAGTGAAGGGGCTAGCGGGAATGATGAGCAGTTCTTC
>TRBV18|.|.|TRBJ1-5
CASSPATEGSPQHF
TGTGCCAGCTCACCTGCGACGGAGGGGTCGCCCCAGCATTTT
>TRBV27|.|.|TRBJ2-4
CASSLREENIQYF
TGTGCCAGCAGTTTACGAGAGGAAAACATTCAGTACTTC
>TRBV4-2|.|.|TRBJ2-7
CASSQAGGTGRGPHEQYF
TGTGCCAGCAGCCAAGCAGGGGGGACGGGAAGGGGCCCTCACGAGCAGTACTTC
>TRBV28|.|TRBD1|TRBJ1-2
CASSLTGTGGYTF
TGTGCCAGCAGTTTAACCGGGACAGGAGGCTACACCTTC
>TRBV11-2|.|TRBD1|TRBJ2-7
CASSSLRTGRAYEQYF
TGTGCCAGCAGCTCGCTTCGGACAGGCCGAGCCTACGAGCAGTACTTC
>TRBV7-9|.|.|TRBJ2-1
CASVWESSYNEQFF
TGTGCCAGCGTCTGGGAGAGCTCCTACAATGAGCAGTTCTTC